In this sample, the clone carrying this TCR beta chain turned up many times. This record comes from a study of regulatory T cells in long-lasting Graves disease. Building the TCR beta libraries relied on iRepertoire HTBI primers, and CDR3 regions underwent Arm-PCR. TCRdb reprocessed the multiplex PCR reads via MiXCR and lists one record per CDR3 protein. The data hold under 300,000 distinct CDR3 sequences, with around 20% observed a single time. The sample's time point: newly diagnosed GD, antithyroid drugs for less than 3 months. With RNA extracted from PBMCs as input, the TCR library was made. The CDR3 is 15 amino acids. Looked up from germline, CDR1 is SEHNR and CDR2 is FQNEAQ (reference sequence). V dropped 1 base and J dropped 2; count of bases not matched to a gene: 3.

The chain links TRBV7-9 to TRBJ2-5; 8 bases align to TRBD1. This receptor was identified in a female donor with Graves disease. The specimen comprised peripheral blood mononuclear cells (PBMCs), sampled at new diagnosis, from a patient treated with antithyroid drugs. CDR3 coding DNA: TGTGCCAGCAGCTTAGGGACAGGGTTTCAAGAGACCCAGTACTTC. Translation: CASSLGTGFQETQYF.